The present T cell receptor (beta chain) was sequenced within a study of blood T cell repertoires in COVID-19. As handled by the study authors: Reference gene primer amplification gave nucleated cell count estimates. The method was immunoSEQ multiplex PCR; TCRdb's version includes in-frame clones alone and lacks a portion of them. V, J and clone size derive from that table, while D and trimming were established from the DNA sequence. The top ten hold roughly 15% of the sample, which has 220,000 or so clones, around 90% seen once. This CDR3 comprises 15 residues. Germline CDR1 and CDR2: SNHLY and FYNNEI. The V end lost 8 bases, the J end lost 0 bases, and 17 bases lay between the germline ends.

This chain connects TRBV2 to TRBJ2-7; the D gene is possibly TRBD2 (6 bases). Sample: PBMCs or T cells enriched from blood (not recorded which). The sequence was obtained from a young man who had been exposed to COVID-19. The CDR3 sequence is CASQAGGSFSYEQYF. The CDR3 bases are TGTGCCAGCCAAGCGGGCGGTTCATTCTCCTACGAGCAGTACTTC.